This T cell receptor beta chain was obtained from a study of blood T cell repertoires in COVID-19. Profiling relied on immunoSEQ multiplex PCR, and the TCRdb table lists in-frame clones only, not all of them. In the table there are 200,000 to 250,000 clones, 85% to 90% of which are singletons. The clonotype originates from a young man with COVID-19, enrolled during active disease. Sequenced sample: peripheral blood.

The CDR3, as DNA: TGTGCCAGCTCCCTTGGACAGCTACCTATCTACGAGCAGTACTTC. It encodes CASSLGQLPIYEQYF. The chain carries TRBV18 and TRBJ2-7; weak D call: TRBD1 (6 bases). Germline V gene sequence: CDR1 KGHSH, CDR2 LQKENI. The CDR3 runs 15 residues. V lost 6 bases, J lost 3 bases, and 18 bases lay in between.